This T cell receptor beta chain was captured by sequencing in a study of blood T cell repertoires in COVID-19. The wider study: Sites in the United States, Italy and Spain provided acute and convalescent COVID-19 samples. The cDNA or gDNA used as material had been derived from T cells, B-cell-depleted T cells, or PBMCs.

J gave up 15 bases and V 3 bases, and 11 bases lay outside the gene matches. From germline, CDR1 is LNHDA and CDR2 SQIVND (reference sequence). The CDR3 has 13 residues. Authors' methods: Amplifying reference gene primers gave estimates of nucleated cell counts. TCRdb's table, derived via immunoSEQ multiplex PCR, lists solely in-frame clones and lacks some. V, J and clone size derive from that table, while D and trimming were established from the DNA sequence. The data contain over 110,000 clones, roughly 88% of them seen just once; the ten biggest clones take up 9.5% to 13%. This clone came up a few times.

Sequencing was performed on peripheral blood. The receptor comes from a man aged 55 to 70 with active or convalescent COVID-19. V usage is TRBV19 and J usage is TRBJ2-1; 7 bases fit TRBD1. The CDR3 DNA reads as TGTGCCAGTAGTATGGGGCACGGACAGGCCCTGTTCTTC. Translated, it gives CASSMGHGQALFF.